This T cell receptor beta chain is from a study of blood T cell repertoires in COVID-19. Overall study: The United States, Italy and Spain provided the acute and convalescent COVID-19 samples. The analysed material was cDNA or gDNA that came from T cells, B-cell-depleted T cells, or PBMCs.

How the authors handled the data: By means of reference gene primer amplification, nucleated cell counts were estimated. The assay was immunoSEQ multiplex PCR, and TCRdb's table has in-frame clones only and misses some. The DNA gave D and trimming, while V, J and clone size come from that table. Of roughly 100,000 clones listed, almost 85% were seen once; the top ten hold 9.9%. Germline CDR1 and CDR2: MDHEN and SYDVKM. V was clipped by 5 bases and J by 2 bases, with 4 bases between them. CDR3 length: 11 amino acids. The TCR was taken from a man aged 40-55 years with active or convalescent COVID-19. This chain links TRBV28 with TRBJ2-7; no reliable D call. Sequencing was done on a sample of peripheral blood. This CDR3 is CASSPPYEQYF. The CDR3 region has the DNA TGTGCCAGCAGTCCTCCCTACGAGCAGTACTTC.